A single sample is the source of the 26 T cell receptor beta chains below, sequenced in a study of cytomegalovirus exposure and HLA in healthy donors. This PCR relied on a set of 60 Vbeta primers and 13 Jbeta primers. Libraries were prepared by immunoSEQ multiplex PCR; TCRdb keeps only in-frame clonotypes and omits some of them. The sample gives 150,000 to 250,000 clones, around three quarters of which show up once; approximately 2.1% is in the top ten. Sequenced: PBMCs. These receptors were obtained from a man aged 25 to 40 in good health and CMV-seronegative.

On this clone: The sample has other DNA sequences that encode this CDR3 too. The gene calls are TRBV5-1 and TRBJ2-1; 7 positions agree with TRBD2. CDR3 length equals 14 residues. CDR1 is SGHRS and CDR2 is YFSETQ in the germline V gene. The V segment lost 0 bases and the J segment 5 bases; nucleotides outside the gene matches: 2. Written as DNA, the CDR3 is TGCGCCAGCAGCTTGGGGCTAGCGGACAATGAGCAGTTCTTC. Residues: CASSLGLADNEQFF. Complete variable domain (other parts from reference TRBV5-1 and TRBJ2-1): KAGVTQTPRYLIKTRGQQVTLSCSPISGHRSVSWYQQTPGQGLQFLFEYFSETQRNKGNFPGRFSGRQFSNSRSEMNVSTLELGDSALYLCASSLGLADNEQFFGPGTRLTVL.

The chain couples TRBV27 to TRBJ2-7; D might be TRBD1 (5 bases). The CDR3 has 14 amino acids. CDR1 and CDR2 from the germline V gene are MNHEY and SMNVEV (reference sequence). Trimming cost V 5 bases and J 1 base, with 12 bases left between them. The CDR3 DNA is TGTGCCAGCAGTAGTAGTCGGACATCCTACGAGCAGTACTTC. Amino acid sequence: CASSSSRTSYEQYF.

This clone was seen only once. The chain combines TRBV6-5 with TRBJ1-2; D is possibly TRBD1 (5 bases). Germline assignment: CDR1 MNHEY and CDR2 SVGAGI. V lost 2 bases and J 7 bases, leaving 11 bases between the germline ends. The CDR3 covers 13 residues. CDR3 loop: CASSYLGDFGYTF. CDR3 nucleotide sequence: TGTGCCAGCAGTTACCTTGGGGACTTTGGCTACACCTTC.

The chain is built from TRBV27 and TRBJ2-3, with 7 positions matching TRBD1. The CDR3 spans 16 residues. Germline CDR1 is MNHEY and CDR2 is SMNVEV (reference sequence). V was pared by 1 base and J by 3 bases, with 7 bases of the junction left unmatched. CDR3 DNA: TGTGCCAGCAGTTTATTGGTGACAGGGCGGACAGATACGCAGTATTTT. This encodes CASSLLVTGRTDTQYF.

The chain joins TRBV5-4 to TRBJ2-7, with a tentative D call TRBD1 (6 bases). This CDR3 has 14 amino acids. V lost 3 bases, J lost 4 bases, and 14 bases lay in between. Germline V lookup: CDR1 SGHNT, CDR2 YYREEE (reference sequence). For the CDR3, the DNA is TGTGCCAGCAGCTGGGGTCAGGGGTCTTACGAGCAGTACTTC. This gives the protein CASSWGQGSYEQYF.

The chain couples TRBV19 to TRBJ1-1; tentative D call: TRBD1 (5 bases). The V and J ends lost 6 bases and 4 bases respectively, with 15 bases between them. Germline-derived CDR1 and CDR2 are LNHDA and SQIVND (reference sequence). The CDR3 is made up of 14 amino acids. In nucleotides, the CDR3 is TGTGCCAGTAGAGGACCAGGGTGGGTCACTGAAGCTTTCTTT. It yields the protein CASRGPGWVTEAFF.

The rearrangement uses TRBV6-1 and TRBJ2-2; 9 nucleotides line up with TRBD1. The CDR3 extends over 15 amino acids. The V gene end was trimmed by 6 bases and the J gene end by 6 bases; junction bases not matched to a gene: 8. Germline CDR1 reads MNHNS; CDR2 reads SASEGT. Here the CDR3 DNA reads TGTGCCAGCAGGCGGGGACAGGGAGTCGCCGGGGAGCTGTTTTTT. It encodes CASRRGQGVAGELFF.

This chain joins TRBV9 and TRBJ2-7, with a weak D call TRBD2 (6 bases). With 2 bases removed from V and 3 bases from J, the gap between germline ends came to 12 bases. This CDR3 contains 14 residues. The germline V gene encodes CDR1 SGDLS and CDR2 YYNGEE. In DNA, the CDR3 is TGTGCCAGCAGCGTGGAGGGGAGCCTCTACGAGCAGTACTTC. Translation gives CASSVEGSLYEQYF.

The rearrangement joins TRBV5-1 to TRBJ1-3; the D gene is possibly TRBD1 (5 bases). CDR3 length: 15 residues. Germline V CDR1 and CDR2: SGHRS, YFSETQ. V shed 0 bases and J shed 3 bases, with 10 bases lying between them. CDR3 loop: CASSLVGTVGNTIYF. The DNA for the CDR3 is TGCGCCAGCAGCTTGGTAGGGACTGTTGGAAACACCATATATTTT.

The V and J genes are TRBV27 and TRBJ2-3, with D possibly TRBD1 on 5 matching bases. From germline, CDR1 is MNHEY and CDR2 SMNVEV (reference sequence). The germline V and J ends were trimmed by 5 bases and 4 bases, with 19 bases remaining between them. The CDR3 is 16 residues long. The DNA for the CDR3 is TGTGCCAGCAGTCTACAGACAGCCACCTTGCCAGATACGCAGTATTTT. It encodes CASSLQTATLPDTQYF.

V gene TRBV6-1 combines with J gene TRBJ1-4, with a tentative D call TRBD1 (5 bases). The V and J ends lost 3 bases and 4 bases respectively, with 15 bases between them. The V gene's germline CDR1 is MNHNS and CDR2 SASEGT. This CDR3 spans 16 amino acids. CDR3 nucleotides: TGTGCCAGCAGTGATGTAATGGCAGGGTATAATGAAAAACTGTTTTTT. Residues: CASSDVMAGYNEKLFF.

The chain has TRBV19 and TRBJ2-2; TRBD2 matches 7 bases. With 0 bases clipped from V and 0 bases from J, the junction kept 4 bases outside the gene matches. The germline gives CDR1 LNHDA, CDR2 SQIVND (reference sequence). This CDR3 is 17 amino acids long. CDR3 residues: CASSIDSGTANTGELFF. CDR3 nucleotides: TGTGCCAGTAGTATAGACAGCGGGACCGCGAACACCGGGGAGCTGTTTTTT.

The chain uses TRBV18 and TRBJ2-7, with 7 bases lining up with TRBD1. V trimming: 3 bases; J trimming: 3 bases; junction bases outside the gene matches: 5. Germline V gene lookup returns CDR1 KGHSH and CDR2 LQKENI. The CDR3 covers 14 residues. This CDR3 reads CASSPAGGRYEQYF. The CDR3 DNA reads TGTGCCAGCTCACCCGCAGGGGGTCGCTACGAGCAGTACTTC.

The rearrangement uses TRBV11-3 and TRBJ2-2; 9 bases map to TRBD1. Per germline, CDR1 SGHNT and CDR2 YENEEA. The CDR3 loop spans 16 amino acids. The ends lost 2 bases at V and 5 bases at J; junction bases unmatched: 6. DNA for the CDR3: TGTGCCAGCAGCTTAAGGCCTGGGACAGGGACCGGGGAGCTGTTTTTT. Protein product: CASSLRPGTGTGELFF.

The V call is TRBV5-4, the J call TRBJ2-7, with D perhaps matching TRBD2 (6 bases). V gave up 1 base and J gave up 5 bases, with 10 bases separating them. The CDR3 extends over 13 amino acids. Germline CDR1 reads SGHNT; CDR2 reads YYREEE (reference sequence). CDR3: CASSLWEENEQYF. Written as DNA, the CDR3 is TGTGCCAGCAGCTTGTGGGAGGAGAACGAGCAGTACTTC.

This chain joins TRBV2 and TRBJ2-5; maybe TRBD2 (6 bases). With 5 bases removed from V and 2 bases from J, the gap between germline ends came to 12 bases. The CDR3 is 14 residues long. Germline V gives CDR1 SNHLY, CDR2 FYNNEI. The CDR3 here is CASSRAGRQETQYF. As DNA, the CDR3 is TGTGCCAGCAGTCGTGCCGGGAGACAAGAGACCCAGTACTTC. Full variable domain (rest looked up from reference TRBV2 and TRBJ2-5): EPEVTQTPSHQVTQMGQEVILRCVPISNHLYFYWYRQILGQKVEFLVSFYNNEISEKSEIFDDQFSVERPDGSNFTLKIRSTKLEDSAMYFCASSRAGRQETQYFGPGTRLLVL.

The V call is TRBV29-1, the J call TRBJ2-3; 8 nucleotides agree with TRBD1. This CDR3 has 15 amino acids. Trimming removed 2 bases from V and 3 bases from J; junction bases left unmatched: 7. Germline lookup yields CDR1 SQVTM and CDR2 ANQGSEA. The CDR3 DNA is TGCAGCGTTGAAAGGACAGGGACGTGGACAGATACGCAGTATTTT. Amino acid sequence: CSVERTGTWTDTQYF.

This chain joins TRBV30 and TRBJ2-2; D perhaps matches TRBD2 (5 bases). V was cut by 6 bases and J by 3 bases, with 17 bases left in between. Per germline, CDR1 GTSNPN and CDR2 SVGIG (reference sequence). This CDR3 comprises 15 residues. Here the CDR3 DNA reads TGTGCCTGCCCCCGACCGAGCGGACACACCGGGGAGCTGTTTTTT. Translation: CACPRPSGHTGELFF.

The rearrangement joins TRBV5-1 to TRBJ2-1; 9 positions match TRBD2. V gave up 2 bases and J gave up 6 bases; unmatched junction bases: 6. There are 15 residues in the CDR3. Germline values: CDR1 SGHRS, CDR2 YFSETQ. This CDR3 reads CASSFGLAWGNEQFF. CDR3 nucleotide sequence: TGCGCCAGCAGCTTTGGACTAGCGTGGGGCAATGAGCAGTTCTTC. Full variable domain (remainder filled in from reference TRBV5-1 and TRBJ2-1): KAGVTQTPRYLIKTRGQQVTLSCSPISGHRSVSWYQQTPGQGLQFLFEYFSETQRNKGNFPGRFSGRQFSNSRSEMNVSTLELGDSALYLCASSFGLAWGNEQFFGPGTRLTVL.

The rearrangement links TRBV5-1 to TRBJ2-7; TRBD1 is a possible D gene (6 bases). V was cut by 4 bases and J by 2 bases, with 10 bases left in between. The germline gives CDR1 SGHRS, CDR2 YFSETQ. The CDR3 sequence is 13 residues long. In nucleotides, the CDR3 is TGCGCCAGCAGCCATGGACAGACCTACGAGCAGTACTTC. Its translation is CASSHGQTYEQYF.

V gene TRBV2 combines with J gene TRBJ2-7; TRBD1 aligns across 11 bases. The ends lost 2 bases at V and 1 base at J; junction bases unmatched: 10. CDR1 SNHLY and CDR2 FYNNEI come from the germline V gene. The CDR3 covers 18 residues. CDR3 protein: CASSENDQRDRGSYEQYF. DNA of the CDR3: TGTGCCAGCAGTGAAAATGACCAACGGGACAGGGGGTCCTACGAGCAGTACTTC.

V is TRBV19 and J is TRBJ2-2; tentatively, D is TRBD1 (5 bases). Germline values: CDR1 LNHDA, CDR2 SQIVND (reference sequence). This CDR3 is built from 14 residues. Deletions cut 4 bases from V and 5 bases from J, with 11 bases between. CDR3 sequence reads: CASSKVGLTGELFF. CDR3 sequence (DNA): TGTGCCAGTAGTAAGGTGGGGCTTACCGGGGAGCTGTTTTTT.

V gene TRBV5-1 combines with J gene TRBJ2-7; 8 bases are shared with TRBD2. V shed 4 bases and J 1 base; nucleotides not matched to a gene: 7. The germline V gene encodes CDR1 SGHRS and CDR2 YFSETQ. CDR3 length: 15 amino acids. The CDR3 is CASSPGLAWSYEQYF. For the CDR3, the DNA is TGCGCCAGCAGCCCAGGACTAGCTTGGTCCTACGAGCAGTACTTC.

The chain has TRBV5-5 and TRBJ2-2, with D unresolved. Germline lookup yields CDR1 SGHKS and CDR2 YYEKEE (reference sequence). The V and J ends lost 0 bases and 4 bases respectively, with 10 bases between them. The CDR3 has 15 residues. CDR3 sequence reads: CASSLVQVGTGELFF. For the CDR3, the DNA is TGTGCCAGCAGCTTGGTCCAGGTGGGCACCGGGGAGCTGTTTTTT.

This chain joins TRBV7-3 and TRBJ2-3; TRBD2 agrees at 7 bases. Germline-derived CDR1 and CDR2 are SGHTA and FQGTGA. The CDR3 contains 15 residues. V lost 0 bases and J lost 5; bases outside the gene matches: 5. CDR3 DNA sequence: TGTGCCAGCAGCTTAACATCCGGGAGGCGAGATACGCAGTATTTT. Amino acid sequence: CASSLTSGRRDTQYF.

The V and J genes are TRBV4-1 and TRBJ2-7, with D possibly matching TRBD2 (6 bases). This CDR3 contains 15 residues. Trimming left V 0 bases short and J 4 bases short, with 13 bases between. Germline V gives CDR1 MGHRA, CDR2 YSYEKL. The DNA for the CDR3 is TGCGCCAGCAGCCAAGAGGGGGTAGCGGCGTACGAGCAGTACTTC. Translating it yields CASSQEGVAAYEQYF.